Listed here are 30 T cell receptor beta chains from one sample, sequenced in a study of shared clonotypes between healthy human individuals. Profiled with immunoSEQ multiplex PCR; TCRdb holds only in-frame clones, not every one. The table has approximately 720,000 clones, 55% to 75% seen once. Sequencing was carried out using memory CD4+ T cells sorted from blood. Subset specified: CD45RA-negative fraction. The origin of the receptors is a woman in her twenties or thirties in good health.

V gene TRBV18 combines with J gene TRBJ1-1; no reliable D call. CDR3 size: 14 residues. CDR1 and CDR2 (germline): KGHSH, LQKENI. Trimming shortened V by 0 bases and J by 3 bases, and 8 bases separated the two germline ends. CDR3 nucleotides: TGTGCCAGCTCACCACCGAACGGGGACACTGAAGCTTTCTTT. This encodes CASSPPNGDTEAFF. The whole variable domain, remainder taken from reference TRBV18 and TRBJ1-1, is NAGVMQNPRHLVRRRGQEARLRCSPMKGHSHVYWYRQLPEEGLKFMVYLQKENIIDESGMPKERFSAEFPKEGPSILRIQQVVRGDSAAYFCASSPPNGDTEAFFGQGTRLTVV.

CDR3 region: CASSPRGEGNTIYF. The CDR3 coding sequence is TGTGCCAGCAGCCCGCGGGGGGAGGGAAACACCATATATTTT. This rearrangement joins TRBV6-6 to TRBJ1-3; a possible D gene is TRBD1 (5 bases). Deletions cut 6 bases from V and 4 bases from J, with 13 bases between. This CDR3 has 14 amino acids. CDR1 MNHNY and CDR2 SVGAGI come from the germline V gene (reference sequence).

The gene calls are TRBV6-5 and TRBJ2-6, with TRBD2 as a possible D gene (5 bases). The CDR3 sequence is 15 residues long. Germline V gene sequence: CDR1 MNHEY, CDR2 SVGAGI. V lost 8 bases to trimming and J lost 2 bases, with 13 bases between them. The CDR3 here is CASELRRTGANVLTF. For the CDR3, the DNA is TGTGCCAGCGAGTTGAGGAGGACTGGGGCCAACGTCCTGACTTTC.

This chain connects TRBV5-1 to TRBJ2-2; 7 bases are shared with TRBD1. V shed 2 bases, J shed 6 bases, and the junction held 4 bases outside the gene matches. Germline CDR1 is SGHRS and CDR2 is YFSETQ. The length of the CDR3 is 14 residues. The CDR3 DNA sequence: TGCGCCAGCAGCTTAGGCAGGGGGTCCGGGGAGCTGTTTTTT. It specifies CASSLGRGSGELFF.

This clone came up a few times. Other DNA sequences from this sample encode an identical CDR3 as well. The chain is built from TRBV28 and TRBJ2-3; D is unclear. V was pared by 6 bases and J by 6 bases, with 16 bases between. Germline lookup yields CDR1 MDHEN and CDR2 SYDVKM. The CDR3 loop spans 14 amino acids. The CDR3 bases are TGTGCCAGCAGCCACCCTGCTGGTCCGGATACGCAGTATTTT. Its protein is CASSHPAGPDTQYF.

The rearrangement joins TRBV6-6 to TRBJ1-3; tentative D call: TRBD1 (5 bases). Per germline, CDR1 MNHNY and CDR2 SVGAGI (reference sequence). Trimming left V 4 bases short and J 5 bases short, with 15 bases between. The CDR3 length is 15 residues. The CDR3 region is CASSSLGGVRNTIYF. For the CDR3, the DNA is TGTGCCAGCAGTTCCCTGGGGGGGGTCAGAAACACCATATATTTT.

The chain is built from TRBV19 and TRBJ2-7; possibly TRBD1 for D (5 bases). V was clipped by 6 bases and J by 3 bases, with 9 bases between them. In germline, CDR1 is LNHDA, CDR2 SQIVND (reference sequence). This CDR3 spans 12 amino acids. CDR3: CASRDTFYEQYF. The CDR3 DNA reads TGTGCCAGTAGGGACACCTTCTACGAGCAGTACTTC.

The chain joins TRBV6-1 to TRBJ1-5, with 8 positions matching TRBD1. CDR1 is MNHNS and CDR2 is SASEGT in the germline V gene. This CDR3 spans 15 amino acids. The V gene end was trimmed by 5 bases and the J gene end by 2 bases; junction bases not matched to a gene: 5. The chain's CDR3 is CASSLQGEGNQPQHF. The CDR3 DNA reads TGTGCCAGCAGTTTACAGGGGGAGGGCAATCAGCCCCAGCATTTT.

A note on this clone: Distinct nucleotide sequences in the sample also encode this CDR3. The rearrangement links TRBV5-1 to TRBJ2-1; D remains ambiguous. This CDR3 is built from 15 residues. V lost 1 base and J lost 0, with 8 bases in between. CDR1 and CDR2 (germline): SGHRS, YFSETQ. CDR3 in amino acids: CASSLTSSSYNEQFF. As DNA, the CDR3 is TGCGCCAGCAGCTTGACTTCGAGCTCCTACAATGAGCAGTTCTTC.

This rearrangement joins TRBV2 to TRBJ2-7, with 12 bases fitting TRBD1. V gave up 7 bases and J gave up 7 bases; unmatched junction bases: 8. This CDR3 region has 14 residues. CDR1 is SNHLY and CDR2 is FYNNEI in the germline V gene. CDR3 protein: CASNSGTGGVEQYF. Here the CDR3 DNA reads TGTGCCAGCAATTCCGGGACAGGGGGCGTGGAGCAGTACTTC.

V and J are TRBV5-4 and TRBJ1-2, with D uncertain. Trimming removed 0 bases from V and 6 bases from J, with 15 bases in between. CDR3 size: 15 residues. CDR1 SGHNT and CDR2 YYREEE come from the germline V gene (reference sequence). The CDR3 sequence: CASSLALAGVDGYTF. In DNA form, the CDR3 reads TGTGCCAGCAGCTTGGCTTTGGCCGGGGTTGATGGCTACACCTTC.

The genes are TRBV5-4 and TRBJ2-7, with 8 nucleotides matching TRBD1. J gave up 7 bases and V 4 bases, and 10 bases lay outside the gene matches. This CDR3 is 14 amino acids long. Germline loops: CDR1 SGHNT, CDR2 YYREEE (reference sequence). The CDR3 bases are TGTGCCAGCAGCCGGATGGACAGGGACCAGGAGCAGTACTTC. It codes for CASSRMDRDQEQYF.

This chain links TRBV29-1 with TRBJ2-5; D might be TRBD2 (5 bases). V lost 4 bases to trimming and J lost 5 bases, with 20 bases between them. The CDR3 runs to 15 residues. Germline V gene lookup returns CDR1 SQVTM and CDR2 ANQGSEA. The CDR3 DNA sequence: TGCAGCGTTGGCGGTACACTGGGCGGGCACGAGACCCAGTACTTC. It is translated as CSVGGTLGGHETQYF.

The genes are TRBV7-3 and TRBJ2-5, with a weak D call TRBD2 (6 bases). The CDR3 runs to 15 residues. The V end was cut by 0 bases, the J end by 12 bases, with 20 bases between. Germline V gene sequence: CDR1 SGHTA, CDR2 FQGTGA. This CDR3 reads CASSLTPGGGAEKYF. CDR3 nucleotides: TGTGCCAGCAGCTTAACCCCCGGGGGTGGGGCAGAGAAGTACTTC. The full variable domain, rest sourced from reference TRBV7-3 and TRBJ2-5, is GAGVSQTPSNKVTEKGKYVELRCDPISGHTALYWYRQSLGQGPEFLIYFQGTGAADDSGLPNDRFFAVRPEGSVSTLKIQRTERGDSAVYLCASSLTPGGGAEKYFGPGTRLLVL.

The genes are TRBV6-5 and TRBJ1-1, with D possibly TRBD1 on 5 matching bases. This CDR3 is built from 14 residues. V was trimmed by 4 bases and J by 1 base, leaving 10 bases between them. The germline V gene has CDR1 MNHEY and CDR2 SVGAGI. DNA for the CDR3: TGTGCCAGCAGTTCCCCAGGGCGGAACACTGAAGCTTTCTTT. Encoded protein: CASSSPGRNTEAFF.

CDR3 region: CASSTKRSGAGELFF. The DNA of the CDR3 is TGTGCCAGCAGTACAAAACGGTCGGGCGCCGGGGAGCTGTTTTTT. The chain links TRBV6-1 to TRBJ2-2; D call uncertain. The CDR3 totals 15 residues. Germline loops: CDR1 MNHNS, CDR2 SASEGT. V was cut by 5 bases and J by 6 bases, with 16 bases left in between.

This clone was seen just once. The chain combines TRBV11-2 with TRBJ2-7; possible D gene TRBD1, 6 bases. Trimming shortened V by 1 base and J by 7 bases, and 14 bases separated the two germline ends. CDR1 SGHAT and CDR2 FQNNGV come from the germline V gene. The CDR3 sequence is 14 residues long. CDR3 region: CASSLVPGVEEQYF. CDR3 DNA: TGTGCCAGCAGCTTAGTCCCAGGGGTGGAAGAGCAGTACTTC.

This clone has only a few counts. The chain has TRBV25-1 and TRBJ2-1, with 7 positions matching TRBD1. Trimming at V came to 1 base and at J to 0 bases, leaving 9 bases not matched to a gene. CDR1 is MGHDK and CDR2 is SYGVNS in the germline V gene. CDR3 length equals 18 residues. The CDR3 protein is CASSEFLDGQDSYNEQFF. The CDR3 nucleotides are TGTGCCAGCAGTGAATTTCTAGACGGACAGGACTCCTACAATGAGCAGTTCTTC.

This chain links TRBV6-5 with TRBJ2-3; tentatively, D is TRBD2 (6 bases). This CDR3 spans 15 amino acids. Trimming took off 2 bases at V and 4 bases at J, with 13 bases between the two ends. In germline, CDR1 is MNHEY, CDR2 SVGAGI. In DNA, the CDR3 is TGTGCCAGCAGTTACCGGTCCGGGGGAGCAGATACGCAGTATTTT. It codes for CASSYRSGGADTQYF.

The chain uses TRBV5-1 and TRBJ2-1; D perhaps matches TRBD2 (5 bases). CDR3 length equals 11 residues. Germline V gives CDR1 SGHRS, CDR2 YFSETQ. Trimming removed 5 bases from V and 9 bases from J, with 9 bases in between. The CDR3 DNA sequence: TGCGCCAGCAGACTCGAGGGTGAGCAGTTCTTC. This sequence encodes CASRLEGEQFF.

The J gene is TRBJ2-3, the V gene TRBV2; D perhaps matches TRBD1 (5 bases). CDR3 length: 13 amino acids. The germline V and J ends were trimmed by 5 bases and 5 bases, with 11 bases remaining between them. Germline CDR1 and CDR2: SNHLY and FYNNEI. The CDR3 spells CASSIDQGDTQYF. In nucleotides, the CDR3 is TGTGCCAGCAGTATCGACCAGGGAGATACGCAGTATTTT.

This clone was seen a handful of times. The chain joins TRBV18 to TRBJ2-1, with D maybe TRBD1 (5 bases). Trimming removed 0 bases from V and 5 bases from J, with 14 bases in between. The germline V gene encodes CDR1 KGHSH and CDR2 LQKENI. This CDR3 has 16 residues. The CDR3 is CASSPPDNRPNNEQFF. CDR3 sequence (DNA): TGTGCCAGCTCACCACCGGACAACAGGCCTAACAATGAGCAGTTCTTC.

At least ten counts were recorded for this clone. V is TRBV6-4 and J is TRBJ2-1, with D possibly being TRBD2 (6 bases). This CDR3 comprises 15 residues. V was trimmed by 6 bases and J by 8 bases, leaving 20 bases between them. Germline CDR1 and CDR2: MRHNA and SNTAGT. CDR3 nucleotides: TGTGCCAGCAGAGATATCGCTAGCGATAGCGATGAGCAGTTCTTC. Translated: CASRDIASDSDEQFF.

Note on this clone: This CDR3 is also generated by other DNA sequences in the sample. V is TRBV28 and J is TRBJ2-2; D uncertain. Germline V gene data show CDR1 as MDHEN and CDR2 as SYDVKM. Between the trimmed V and J ends, which lost 6 bases and 7 bases, there was a span of 6 bases. The CDR3 extends over 11 amino acids. Here the CDR3 reads CASRTFGELFF. The CDR3 region has the DNA TGTGCCAGCAGAACCTTCGGGGAGCTGTTTTTT.

Points on this clone: One base away lies a much larger clone, so this may be a sequencing read error. The same CDR3 arises from other DNA sequences in this sample as well. The J gene is TRBJ1-3, the V gene TRBV5-1, with D possibly matching TRBD1 (5 bases). Trimming took 0 bases from V and 4 from J, leaving 5 bases between them. Germline V lookup: CDR1 SGHRS, CDR2 YFSETQ. The CDR3 spans 13 residues. The CDR3 loop reads CASSLGTGNTIYF. CDR3 nucleotide sequence: TGCGCCAGCAGCTTGGGGACAGGAAACACCATATATTTT.

The chain is built from TRBV5-1 and TRBJ2-3; unclear D gene. The CDR3 loop spans 14 amino acids. The V end was cut by 4 bases, the J end by 6 bases, with 15 bases between. CDR1 and CDR2 (germline): SGHRS, YFSETQ. CDR3 DNA sequence: TGCGCCAGCAGCCCTGAGATCCCCAGGGATACGCAGTATTTT. Translated: CASSPEIPRDTQYF.

J is TRBJ1-5 and V is TRBV19; D is undetermined. The V gene lost 6 bases and the J gene lost 0 bases, with 15 bases spanning the gap. This CDR3 spans 16 amino acids. The V gene's germline CDR1 is LNHDA and CDR2 SQIVND (reference sequence). CDR3 nucleotides: TGTGCCAGTAGAAGGACCGACGACTATAGCAATCAGCCCCAGCATTTT. Translation gives CASRRTDDYSNQPQHF.

Regarding this clone: Other nucleotide sequences in the sample specify the same CDR3. The chain links TRBV18 to TRBJ1-2; a possible D gene is TRBD1 (6 bases). The germline gives CDR1 KGHSH, CDR2 LQKENI. V lost 2 bases to trimming and J lost 4 bases, with 11 bases between them. The CDR3 totals 14 residues. The CDR3 loop is CASSPRQESYGYTF. In nucleotides, the CDR3 is TGTGCCAGCTCACCAAGACAGGAGAGCTATGGCTACACCTTC.

Remarks on this clone: Distinct nucleotide sequences in the sample also encode this CDR3. V gene TRBV7-2 combines with J gene TRBJ2-1, with D unresolved. The CDR3 is made up of 13 amino acids. Trimming stripped 5 bases from V and 5 bases from J, with 10 bases between. Germline V gives CDR1 SGHTA, CDR2 FQGNSA. CDR3 region: CASSPYLNNEQFF. The CDR3 coding sequence is TGTGCCAGCAGCCCTTACCTTAACAATGAGCAGTTCTTC.

This clone was picked up many times. The rearrangement uses TRBV4-2 and TRBJ1-1, with D maybe TRBD1 (5 bases). V lost 0 bases and J 11 bases, leaving 10 bases between the germline ends. CDR3 length: 12 amino acids. CDR1 LGHNA and CDR2 YNFKEQ come from the germline V gene. CDR3 sequence (DNA): TGTGCCAGCAGCCAAGAGACAGAGGTGGCTTTCTTT. Translating it yields CASSQETEVAFF.